The clone carrying this TCR beta chain occurred once. What it binds is not known. The data derive from a study of cytomegalovirus exposure and HLA in healthy donors. Looking at the study overall: The roughly 700 first-cohort repertoires shared a platform with the approximately 110 validation repertoires, as reported in a later analysis. Study-wide points: It was about 150 TCR beta chains that were listed as cytomegalovirus-associated.

The J segment lost 5 bases and the V segment lost 4 bases, leaving 6 bases of the junction unmatched. The V gene's germline CDR1 is SGHRS and CDR2 YFSETQ. The CDR3 is 14 amino acids. Separate from the roughly 700-subject first cohort, the approximately 120-subject validation cohort was the one that the donors belonged to. TCRdb's copy holds only in-frame clones and misses some; the assay was immunoSEQ multiplex PCR. The sample lists roughly 350,000 clones, 86% occurring once. The sample taken for sequencing was PBMCs. The rearrangement links TRBV5-1 to TRBJ1-2; 9 bases fit TRBD1. This TCR was recovered from a woman between 18 and 29 years old in good health and CMV-seronegative. CDR3 bases: TGCGCCAGCAGCCTTTGGACAGGGGCTTATGGCTACACCTTC. The encoded protein is CASSLWTGAYGYTF. The entire variable domain, with the rest obtained from reference TRBV5-1 and TRBJ1-2, is as follows: KAGVTQTPRYLIKTRGQQVTLSCSPISGHRSVSWYQQTPGQGLQFLFEYFSETQRNKGNFPGRFSGRQFSNSRSEMNVSTLELGDSALYLCASSLWTGAYGYTFGSGTRLTVV.